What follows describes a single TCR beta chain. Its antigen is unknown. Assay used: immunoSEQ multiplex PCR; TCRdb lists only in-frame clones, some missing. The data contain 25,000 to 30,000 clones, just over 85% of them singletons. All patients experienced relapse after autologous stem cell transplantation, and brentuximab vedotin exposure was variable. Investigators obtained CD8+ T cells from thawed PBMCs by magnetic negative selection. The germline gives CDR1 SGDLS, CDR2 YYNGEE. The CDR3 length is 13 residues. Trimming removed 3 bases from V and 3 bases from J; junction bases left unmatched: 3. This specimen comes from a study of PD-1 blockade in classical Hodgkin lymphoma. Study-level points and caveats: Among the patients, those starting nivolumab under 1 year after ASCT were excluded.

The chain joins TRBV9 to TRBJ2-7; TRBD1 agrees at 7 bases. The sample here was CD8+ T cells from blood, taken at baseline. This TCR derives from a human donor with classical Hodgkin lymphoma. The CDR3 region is CASSGDSGYEQYF. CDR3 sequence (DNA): TGTGCCAGCAGCGGGGACAGTGGCTACGAGCAGTACTTC.